This T cell receptor (beta chain) was recorded in a study of identical twins. Overall study results and limits: Sharing of beta out-of-frame sequences by twins showed a weaker excess.

CDR1 and CDR2 (germline): MNHEY, SVGAGI. The CDR3 loop spans 17 amino acids. Unique molecular identifiers were present on the cDNA, and a universal primer site came from template switching. TCRdb recomputed calls from the 5' RACE reads with MiXCR, one row per CDR3 protein. The table includes 1.5 million to 2 million distinct CDR3 sequences, 32% detected once. The sample holds a few counts of this clonotype. The target antigen is unknown. At one end, the junction sequence differs from germline, possibly due to a read error. The material sequenced was cord blood. This chain uses TRBV6-5 with TRBJ2-7; 14 nucleotides agree with TRBD2. The TCR originated in a newborn girl in good health. The CDR3 DNA reads as TGTGACAGCAGCTACGGGACTAGCGGGAGTTATATCCACGAGCAGTACTTC. This encodes CDSSYGTSGSYIHEQYF.